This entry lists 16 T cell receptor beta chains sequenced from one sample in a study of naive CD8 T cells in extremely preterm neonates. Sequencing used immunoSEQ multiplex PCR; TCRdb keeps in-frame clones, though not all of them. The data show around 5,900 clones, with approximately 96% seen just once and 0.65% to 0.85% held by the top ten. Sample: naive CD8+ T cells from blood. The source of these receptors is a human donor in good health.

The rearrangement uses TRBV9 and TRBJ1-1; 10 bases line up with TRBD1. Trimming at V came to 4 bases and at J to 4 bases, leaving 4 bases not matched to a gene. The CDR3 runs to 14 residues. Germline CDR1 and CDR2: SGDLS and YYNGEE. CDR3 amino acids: CASSLRQGATEAFF. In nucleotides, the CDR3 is TGTGCCAGCAGCCTCAGACAGGGGGCCACTGAAGCTTTCTTT.

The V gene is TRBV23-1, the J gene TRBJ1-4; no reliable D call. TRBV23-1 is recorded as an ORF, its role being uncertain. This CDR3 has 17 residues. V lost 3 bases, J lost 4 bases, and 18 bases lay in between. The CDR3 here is CASSQPTDPPSNEKLFF. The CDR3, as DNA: TGCGCCAGCAGTCAGCCTACAGACCCTCCGAGTAATGAAAAACTGTTTTTT.

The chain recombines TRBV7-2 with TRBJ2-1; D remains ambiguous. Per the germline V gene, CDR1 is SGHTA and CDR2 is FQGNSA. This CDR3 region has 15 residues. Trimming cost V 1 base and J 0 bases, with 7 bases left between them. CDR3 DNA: TGTGCCAGCAGCTTAGGAGTGAGCTCCTACAATGAGCAGTTCTTC. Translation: CASSLGVSSYNEQFF.

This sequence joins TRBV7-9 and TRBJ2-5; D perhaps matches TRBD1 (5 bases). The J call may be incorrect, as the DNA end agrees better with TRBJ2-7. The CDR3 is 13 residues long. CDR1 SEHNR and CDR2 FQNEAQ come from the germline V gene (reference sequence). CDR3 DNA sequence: TGTGCCAGCAGCTTCACAGGAAGTTACGAGCAGTACTTC. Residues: CASSFTGSYEQYF.

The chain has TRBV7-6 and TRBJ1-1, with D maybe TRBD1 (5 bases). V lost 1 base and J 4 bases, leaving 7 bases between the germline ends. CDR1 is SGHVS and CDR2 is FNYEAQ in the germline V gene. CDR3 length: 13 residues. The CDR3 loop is CASSLGTSTEAFF. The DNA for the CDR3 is TGTGCCAGCAGCTTAGGGACAAGCACTGAAGCTTTCTTT.

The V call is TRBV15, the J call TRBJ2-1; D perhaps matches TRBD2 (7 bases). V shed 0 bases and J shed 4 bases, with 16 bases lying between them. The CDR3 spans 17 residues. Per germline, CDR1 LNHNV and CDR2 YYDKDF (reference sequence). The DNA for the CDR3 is TGTGCCACCAGCAGAGATCGTCGCGGGGGCTTTTACAATGAGCAGTTCTTC. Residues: CATSRDRRGGFYNEQFF. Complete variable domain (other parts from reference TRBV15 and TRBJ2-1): DAMVIQNPRYQVTQFGKPVTLSCSQTLNHNVMYWYQQKSSQAPKLLFHYYDKDFNNEADTPDNFQSRRPNTSFCFLDIRSPGLGDTAMYLCATSRDRRGGFYNEQFFGPGTRLTVL.

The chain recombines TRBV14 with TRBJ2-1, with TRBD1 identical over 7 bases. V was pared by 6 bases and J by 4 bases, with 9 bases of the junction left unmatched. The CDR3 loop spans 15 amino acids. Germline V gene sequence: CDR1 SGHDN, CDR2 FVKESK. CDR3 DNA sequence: TGTGCCAGCAGTCATCAGGGACAGATGTACAATGAGCAGTTCTTC. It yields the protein CASSHQGQMYNEQFF.

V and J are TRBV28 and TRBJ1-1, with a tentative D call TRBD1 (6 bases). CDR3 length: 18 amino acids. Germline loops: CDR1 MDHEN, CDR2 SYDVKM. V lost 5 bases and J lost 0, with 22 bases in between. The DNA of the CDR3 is TGTGCCAGCAGTATCCTATTTAGGGACAAGGGAATGAACACTGAAGCTTTCTTT. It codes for CASSILFRDKGMNTEAFF.

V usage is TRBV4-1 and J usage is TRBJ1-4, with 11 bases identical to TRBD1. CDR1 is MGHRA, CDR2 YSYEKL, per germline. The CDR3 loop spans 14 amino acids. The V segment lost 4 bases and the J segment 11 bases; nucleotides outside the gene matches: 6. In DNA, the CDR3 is TGCGCCAGCAGCCCGGGGACAGGGGGTTGGAAACTGTTTTTT. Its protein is CASSPGTGGWKLFF.

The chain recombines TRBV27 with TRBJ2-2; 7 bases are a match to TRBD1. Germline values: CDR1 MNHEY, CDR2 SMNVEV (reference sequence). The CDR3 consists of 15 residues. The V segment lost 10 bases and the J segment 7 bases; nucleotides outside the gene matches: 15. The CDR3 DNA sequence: TGTGCCACCCTACCTGCGGCAGGGGGTCACGGGGAGCTGTTTTTT. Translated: CATLPAAGGHGELFF.

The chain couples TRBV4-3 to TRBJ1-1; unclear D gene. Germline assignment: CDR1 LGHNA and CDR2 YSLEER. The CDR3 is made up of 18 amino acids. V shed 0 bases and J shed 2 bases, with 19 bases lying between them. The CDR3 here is CASSQDTPFSSLNTEAFF. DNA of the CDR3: TGCGCCAGCAGCCAAGATACCCCCTTTAGCAGTTTAAACACTGAAGCTTTCTTT.

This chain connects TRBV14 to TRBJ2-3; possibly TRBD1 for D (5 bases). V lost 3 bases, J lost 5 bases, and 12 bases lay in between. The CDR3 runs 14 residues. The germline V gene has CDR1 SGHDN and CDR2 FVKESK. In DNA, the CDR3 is TGTGCCAGCAGCCATCTAGAACAGGTAGATACGCAGTATTTT. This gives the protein CASSHLEQVDTQYF. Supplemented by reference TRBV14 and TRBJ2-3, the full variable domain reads EAGVTQFPSHSVIEKGQTVTLRCDPISGHDNLYWYRRVMGKEIKFLLHFVKESKQDESGMPNNRFLAERTGGTYSTLKVQPAELEDSGVYFCASSHLEQVDTQYFGPGTRLTVL.

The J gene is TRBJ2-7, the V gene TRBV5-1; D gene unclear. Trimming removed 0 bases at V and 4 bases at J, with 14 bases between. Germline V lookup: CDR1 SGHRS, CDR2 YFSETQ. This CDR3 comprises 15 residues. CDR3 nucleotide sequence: TGCGCCAGCAGCTTGGGTCACAGTTTTGGATACGAGCAGTACTTC. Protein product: CASSLGHSFGYEQYF. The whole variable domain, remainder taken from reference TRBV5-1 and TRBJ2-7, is KAGVTQTPRYLIKTRGQQVTLSCSPISGHRSVSWYQQTPGQGLQFLFEYFSETQRNKGNFPGRFSGRQFSNSRSEMNVSTLELGDSALYLCASSLGHSFGYEQYFGPGTRLTVT.

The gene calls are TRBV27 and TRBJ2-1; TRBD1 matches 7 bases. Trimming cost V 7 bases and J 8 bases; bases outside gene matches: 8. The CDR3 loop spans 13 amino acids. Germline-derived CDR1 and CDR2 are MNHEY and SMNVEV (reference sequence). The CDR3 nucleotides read TGTGCCAGCACCGGGACAGCACGGGATGAGCAGTTCTTC. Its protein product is CASTGTARDEQFF.

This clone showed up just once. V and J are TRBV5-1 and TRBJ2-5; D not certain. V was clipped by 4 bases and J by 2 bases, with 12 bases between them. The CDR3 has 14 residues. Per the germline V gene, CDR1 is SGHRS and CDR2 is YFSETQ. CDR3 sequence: CASSPARPQETQYF. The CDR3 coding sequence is TGCGCCAGCAGCCCTGCCAGGCCACAAGAGACCCAGTACTTC.

CDR3 loop: CASSQDRGGTEAFF. CDR3 nucleotides: TGCGCCAGCAGCCAAGACAGGGGTGGAACTGAAGCTTTCTTT. The chain recombines TRBV4-3 with TRBJ1-1; D is possibly TRBD1 (6 bases). Trimming shortened V by 0 bases and J by 5 bases, and 10 bases separated the two germline ends. The CDR3 runs 14 residues. Germline V lookup: CDR1 LGHNA, CDR2 YSLEER.